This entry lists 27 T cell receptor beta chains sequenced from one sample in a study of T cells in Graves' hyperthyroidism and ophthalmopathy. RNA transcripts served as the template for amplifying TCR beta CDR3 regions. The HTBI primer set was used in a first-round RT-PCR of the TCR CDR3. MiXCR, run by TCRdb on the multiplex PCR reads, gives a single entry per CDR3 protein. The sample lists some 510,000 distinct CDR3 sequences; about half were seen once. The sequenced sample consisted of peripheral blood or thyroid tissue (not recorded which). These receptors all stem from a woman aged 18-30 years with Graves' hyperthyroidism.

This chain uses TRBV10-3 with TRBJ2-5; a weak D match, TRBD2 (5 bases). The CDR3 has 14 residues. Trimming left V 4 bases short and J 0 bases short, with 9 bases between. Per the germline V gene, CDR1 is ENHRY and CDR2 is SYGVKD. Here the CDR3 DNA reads TGTGCCATCAGTGCCCCGAGGGACCAAGAGACCCAGTACTTC. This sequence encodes CAISAPRDQETQYF.

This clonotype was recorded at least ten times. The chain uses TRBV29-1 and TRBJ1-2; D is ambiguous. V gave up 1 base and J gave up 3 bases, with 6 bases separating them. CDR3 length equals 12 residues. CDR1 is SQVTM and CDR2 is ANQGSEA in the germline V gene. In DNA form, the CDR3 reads TGCAGCGTTGAAGCAGGCTACTATGGCTACACCTTC. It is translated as CSVEAGYYGYTF. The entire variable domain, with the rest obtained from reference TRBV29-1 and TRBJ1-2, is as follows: SAVISQKPSRDICQRGTSLTIQCQVDSQVTMMFWYRQQPGQSLTLIATANQGSEATYESGFVIDKFPISRPNLTFSTLTVSNMSPEDSSIYLCSVEAGYYGYTFGSGTRLTVV.

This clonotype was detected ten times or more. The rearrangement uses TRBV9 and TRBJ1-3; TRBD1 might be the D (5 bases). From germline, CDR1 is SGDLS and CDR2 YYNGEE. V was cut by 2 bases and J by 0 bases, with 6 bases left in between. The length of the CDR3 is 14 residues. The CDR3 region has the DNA TGTGCCAGCAGCGTCGACAGCTCTGGAAACACCATATATTTT. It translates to CASSVDSSGNTIYF.

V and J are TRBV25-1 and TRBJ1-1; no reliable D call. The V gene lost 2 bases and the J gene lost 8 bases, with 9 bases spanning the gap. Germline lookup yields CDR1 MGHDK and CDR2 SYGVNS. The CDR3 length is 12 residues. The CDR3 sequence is CASSEGRREAFF. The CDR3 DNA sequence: TGTGCCAGCAGTGAAGGAAGGAGGGAAGCTTTCTTT.

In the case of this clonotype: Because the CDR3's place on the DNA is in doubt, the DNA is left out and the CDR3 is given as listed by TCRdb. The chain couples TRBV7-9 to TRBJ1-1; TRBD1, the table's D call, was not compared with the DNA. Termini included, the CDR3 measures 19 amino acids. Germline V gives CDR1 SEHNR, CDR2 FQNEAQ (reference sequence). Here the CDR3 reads CASSIYLCSVWTGNTEAFF.

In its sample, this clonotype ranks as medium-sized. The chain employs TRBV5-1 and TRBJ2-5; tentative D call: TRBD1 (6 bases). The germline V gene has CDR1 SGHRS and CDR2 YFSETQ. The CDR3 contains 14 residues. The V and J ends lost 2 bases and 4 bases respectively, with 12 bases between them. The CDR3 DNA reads TGCGCCAGCAGCTTCGGCACAGGGTTAGAGACCCAGTACTTC. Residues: CASSFGTGLETQYF.

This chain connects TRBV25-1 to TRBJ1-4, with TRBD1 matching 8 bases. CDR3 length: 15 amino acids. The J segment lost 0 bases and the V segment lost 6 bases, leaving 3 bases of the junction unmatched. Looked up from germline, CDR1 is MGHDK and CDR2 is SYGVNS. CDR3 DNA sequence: TGTGCCAGCAGACCACAGGGGGCAACTAATGAAAAACTGTTTTTT. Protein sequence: CASRPQGATNEKLFF.

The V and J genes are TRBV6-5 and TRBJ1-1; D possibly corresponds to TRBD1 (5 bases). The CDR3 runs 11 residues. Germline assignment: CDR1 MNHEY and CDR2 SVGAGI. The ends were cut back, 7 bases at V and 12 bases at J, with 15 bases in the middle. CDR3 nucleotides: TGTGCCAGCAATTCATGGGGGGGACCTTTCTTT. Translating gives CASNSWGGPFF.

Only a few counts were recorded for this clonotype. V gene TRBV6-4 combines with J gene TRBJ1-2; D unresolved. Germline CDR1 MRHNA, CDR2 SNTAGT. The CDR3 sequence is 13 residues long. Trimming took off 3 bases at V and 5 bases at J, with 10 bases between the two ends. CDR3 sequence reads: CASSESPFYGYTF. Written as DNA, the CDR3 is TGTGCCAGCAGTGAAAGTCCGTTTTATGGCTACACCTTC.

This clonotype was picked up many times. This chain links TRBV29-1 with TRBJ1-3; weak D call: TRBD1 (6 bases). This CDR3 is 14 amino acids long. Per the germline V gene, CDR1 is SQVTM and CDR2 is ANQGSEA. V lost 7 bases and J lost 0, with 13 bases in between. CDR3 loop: CSAGVGFSGNTIYF. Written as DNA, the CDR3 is TGCAGCGCAGGGGTAGGGTTCTCTGGAAACACCATATATTTT.

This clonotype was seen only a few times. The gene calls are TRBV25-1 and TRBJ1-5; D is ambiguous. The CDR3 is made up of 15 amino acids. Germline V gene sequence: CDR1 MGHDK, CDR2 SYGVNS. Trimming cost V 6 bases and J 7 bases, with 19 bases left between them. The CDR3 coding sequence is TGTGCCAGCAGCTTTTCGCGCAAGGATGGGCAGCCCCAGCATTTT. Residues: CASSFSRKDGQPQHF.

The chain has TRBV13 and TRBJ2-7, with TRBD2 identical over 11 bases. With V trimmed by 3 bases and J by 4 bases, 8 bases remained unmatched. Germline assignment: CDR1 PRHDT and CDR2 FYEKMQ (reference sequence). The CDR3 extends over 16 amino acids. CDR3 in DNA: TGTGCCAGCAGCTTGGGCGGCGGACTAGCGGGTTACGAGCAGTACTTC. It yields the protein CASSLGGGLAGYEQYF.

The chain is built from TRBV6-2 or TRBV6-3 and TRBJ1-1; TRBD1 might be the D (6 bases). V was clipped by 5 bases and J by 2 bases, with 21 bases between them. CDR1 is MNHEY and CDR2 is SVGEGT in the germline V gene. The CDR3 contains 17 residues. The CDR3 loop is CASSPQAADRPNTEAFF. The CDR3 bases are TGTGCCAGCAGTCCTCAAGCCGCGGACAGACCAAACACTGAAGCTTTCTTT.

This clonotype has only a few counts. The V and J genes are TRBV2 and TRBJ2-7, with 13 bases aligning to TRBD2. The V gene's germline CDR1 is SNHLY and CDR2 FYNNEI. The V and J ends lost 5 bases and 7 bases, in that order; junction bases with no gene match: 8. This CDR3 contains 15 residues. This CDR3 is CASSSRTSGSREQYF. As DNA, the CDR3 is TGTGCCAGCAGTTCTCGGACTAGCGGGAGTCGGGAGCAGTACTTC.

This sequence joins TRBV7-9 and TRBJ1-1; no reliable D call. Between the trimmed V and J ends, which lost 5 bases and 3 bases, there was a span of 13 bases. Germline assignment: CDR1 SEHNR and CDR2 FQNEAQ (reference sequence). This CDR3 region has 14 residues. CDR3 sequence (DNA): TGTGCCAGCAGCCAAGAGGACCGGGACACTGAAGCTTTCTTT. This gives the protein CASSQEDRDTEAFF.

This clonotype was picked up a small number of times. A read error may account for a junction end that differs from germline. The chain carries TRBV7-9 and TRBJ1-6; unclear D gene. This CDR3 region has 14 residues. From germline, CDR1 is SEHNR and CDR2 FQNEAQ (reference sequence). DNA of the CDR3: TGTGTCAGCAGCCGGACTTTTGATAATTCACCCCTCCACTTT. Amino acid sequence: CVSSRTFDNSPLHF.

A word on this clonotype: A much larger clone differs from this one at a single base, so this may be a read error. The CDR3 loop is CASSIVVEELFF. The CDR3 DNA is TGTGCCAGCAGCATAGTGGTGGAGGAGCTGTTTTTT. The chain links TRBV7-2 to TRBJ2-2; no clear D. CDR1 is SGHTA and CDR2 is FQGNSA in the germline V gene. CDR3 length: 12 residues. Deletions cut 5 bases from V and 10 bases from J, with 11 bases between. The variable domain in full, with the rest retrieved from reference TRBV7-2 and TRBJ2-2, is GAGVSQSPSNKVTEKGKDVELRCDPISGHTALYWYRQSLGQGLEFLIYFQGNSAPDKSGLPSDRFSAERTGGSVSTLTIQRTQQEDSAVYLCASSIVVEELFFGEGSRLTVL.

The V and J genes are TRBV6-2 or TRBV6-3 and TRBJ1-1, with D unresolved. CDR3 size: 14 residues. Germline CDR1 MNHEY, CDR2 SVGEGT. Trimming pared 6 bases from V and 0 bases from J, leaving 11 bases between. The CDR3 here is CASSSRHLNTEAFF. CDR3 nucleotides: TGTGCCAGCAGCAGCCGACACTTGAACACTGAAGCTTTCTTT.

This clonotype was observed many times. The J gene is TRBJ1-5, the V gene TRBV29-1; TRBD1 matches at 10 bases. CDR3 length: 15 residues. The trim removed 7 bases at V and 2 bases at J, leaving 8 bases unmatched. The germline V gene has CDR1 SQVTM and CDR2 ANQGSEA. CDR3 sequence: CSAQLGTGGNQPQHF. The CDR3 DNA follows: TGCAGCGCCCAACTAGGGACAGGGGGCAATCAGCCCCAGCATTTT. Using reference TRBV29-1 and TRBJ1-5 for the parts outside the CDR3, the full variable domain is SAVISQKPSRDICQRGTSLTIQCQVDSQVTMMFWYRQQPGQSLTLIATANQGSEATYESGFVIDKFPISRPNLTFSTLTVSNMSPEDSSIYLCSAQLGTGGNQPQHFGDGTRLSIL.

The CDR3 bases are TGCAGTGCTAGATCAAATACCATCCACTTT. It codes for CSARSNTIHF. V gene TRBV20-1 combines with J gene TRBJ1-6, with D unclear. Germline V CDR1 and CDR2: DFQATT, SNEGSKA (reference sequence). V gave up 2 bases and J gave up 17 bases, with 10 bases separating them. The CDR3 loop spans 10 amino acids.

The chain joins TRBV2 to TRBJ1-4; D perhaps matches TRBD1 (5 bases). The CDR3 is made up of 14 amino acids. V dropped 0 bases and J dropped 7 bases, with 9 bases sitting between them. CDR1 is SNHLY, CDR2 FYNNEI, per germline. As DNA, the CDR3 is TGTGCCAGCAGTGAAGCGGGGGGAATTGAAAAACTGTTTTTT. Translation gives CASSEAGGIEKLFF. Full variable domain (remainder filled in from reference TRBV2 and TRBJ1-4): EPEVTQTPSHQVTQMGQEVILRCVPISNHLYFYWYRQILGQKVEFLVSFYNNEISEKSEIFDDQFSVERPDGSNFTLKIRSTKLEDSAMYFCASSEAGGIEKLFFGSGTQLSVL.

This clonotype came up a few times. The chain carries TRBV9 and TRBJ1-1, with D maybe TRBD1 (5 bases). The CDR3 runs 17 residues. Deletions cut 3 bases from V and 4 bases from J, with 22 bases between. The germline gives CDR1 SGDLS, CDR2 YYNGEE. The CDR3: CASSATPGGDSFTEAFF. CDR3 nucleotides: TGTGCCAGCAGCGCGACCCCCGGGGGGGACTCGTTCACTGAAGCTTTCTTT.

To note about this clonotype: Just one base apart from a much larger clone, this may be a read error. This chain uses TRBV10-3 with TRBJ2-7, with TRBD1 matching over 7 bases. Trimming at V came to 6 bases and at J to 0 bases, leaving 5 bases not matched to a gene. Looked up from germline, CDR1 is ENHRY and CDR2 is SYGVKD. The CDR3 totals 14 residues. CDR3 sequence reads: CAISLRDSSYEQYF. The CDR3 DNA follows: TGTGCCATCAGCCTCCGGGACAGCTCCTACGAGCAGTACTTC.

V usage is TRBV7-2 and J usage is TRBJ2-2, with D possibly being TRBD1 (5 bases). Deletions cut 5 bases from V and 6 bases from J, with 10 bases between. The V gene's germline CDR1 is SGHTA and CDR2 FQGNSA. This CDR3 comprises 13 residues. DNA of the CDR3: TGTGCCAGCAGCCCCAGGGAACCCGGGGAGCTGTTTTTT. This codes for CASSPREPGELFF.

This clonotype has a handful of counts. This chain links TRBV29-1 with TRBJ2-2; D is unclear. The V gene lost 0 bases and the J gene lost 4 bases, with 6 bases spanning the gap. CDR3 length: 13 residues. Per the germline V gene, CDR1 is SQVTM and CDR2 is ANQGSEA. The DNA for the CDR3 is TGCAGCGTTGAAGAAGTGCCCACCGGGGAGCTGTTTTTT. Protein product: CSVEEVPTGELFF.

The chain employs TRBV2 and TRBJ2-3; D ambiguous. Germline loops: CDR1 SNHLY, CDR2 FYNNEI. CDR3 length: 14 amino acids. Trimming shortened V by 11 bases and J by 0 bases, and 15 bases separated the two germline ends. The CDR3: CASNLGPSTDTQYF. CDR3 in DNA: TGTGCCTCAAACCTCGGGCCAAGCACAGATACGCAGTATTTT.

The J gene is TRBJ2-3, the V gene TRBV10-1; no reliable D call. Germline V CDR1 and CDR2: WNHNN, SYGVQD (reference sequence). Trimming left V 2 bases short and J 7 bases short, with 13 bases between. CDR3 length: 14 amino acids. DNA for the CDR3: TGCGCCAGCAGTGAGCTAACCGTTGGGAATACGCAGTATTTT. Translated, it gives CASSELTVGNTQYF.